This T cell receptor (beta chain) was recovered during a study of T cells after yellow fever vaccination. Overall study findings and caveats: A small proportion of clonotypes was detected in both the CD4 and CD8 compartments.

Making TCR cDNA involved 5'RACE template switching, which added UMIs and a universal primer site. TCRdb used MiXCR to reprocess the 5' RACE reads, holding one entry per CDR3 protein. Here the sample spans 55,000 or so distinct CDR3 sequences, 5% to 8.5% being singletons. Trimming pared 6 bases from V and 6 bases from J, leaving 10 bases between. Germline V CDR1 and CDR2: MNHEY, SVGAGI. The CDR3 runs to 12 residues. This clonotype came up many times. The TCR originated in a man younger than 30 who received the YFV17D yellow fever vaccine. This chain joins TRBV6-5 and TRBJ2-3; D may be TRBD1 or TRBD2 (5 bases each). Sequences were derived from CD8+ T cells not binding an NS4B(214-222) dextramer, sorted from PBMCs, sampled approximately 40 days after the first yellow fever vaccination. CDR3 DNA sequence: TGTGCCAGCAGCCTAGAGGGGGATACGCAGTATTTT. Translating gives CASSLEGDTQYF.